A single sample gave rise to the 26 T cell receptor beta chains below, sequenced in a study of blood T cells in healthy people across ages. A second PCR of 7 to 11 cycles used a sample-barcoded 5' primer and a J-beta primer mix. TCRdb reanalysed the 5' RACE reads using MiXCR and keeps one entry per CDR3 protein. The sample lists about 1.6 million distinct CDR3 sequences, approximately 32% seen once, with about 10% in the top ten. Specimen: blood. Receptor source: a woman in her thirties in good health.

This clonotype was seen a few times. Given a much more abundant clone one base away, this may be a read error. This chain links TRBV7-9 with TRBJ2-7; 10 nucleotides line up with TRBD1. The ends lost 4 bases at V and 6 bases at J; junction bases unmatched: 12. The germline V gene encodes CDR1 SEHNR and CDR2 FQNEAQ (reference sequence). The CDR3 extends over 16 amino acids. The CDR3 loop is CASSSIRDRGCGEQYF. The CDR3 DNA is TGTGCCAGCAGCTCTATCCGGGACAGGGGATGTGGCGAGCAGTACTTC.

This clonotype was picked up a small number of times. The gene calls are TRBV9 and TRBJ2-4, with D possibly matching TRBD1 (5 bases). In germline, CDR1 is SGDLS, CDR2 YYNGEE. V dropped 3 bases and J dropped 5 bases, with 18 bases sitting between them. The CDR3 sequence is 16 residues long. CDR3 in DNA: TGTGCCAGCAGCGCAGAACCTCAGGGTTACCAAAACATTCAGTACTTC. This sequence encodes CASSAEPQGYQNIQYF. The full variable domain, with the rest looked up from reference TRBV9 and TRBJ2-4, is DSGVTQTPKHLITATGQRVTLRCSPRSGDLSVYWYQQSLDQGLQFLIQYYNGEERAKGNILERFSAQQFPDLHSELNLSSLELGDSALYFCASSAEPQGYQNIQYFGAGTRLSVL.

As for this clonotype: The junction shows a germline mismatch at one end, possibly a read error. The chain joins TRBV11-2 to TRBJ2-1; the D gene is possibly TRBD1 (5 bases). The CDR3 contains 14 residues. Germline CDR1 is SGHAT and CDR2 is FQNNGV. The CDR3 coding sequence is TGTGCCAGCACCGGGCAGGGCTCCTGCAATGAGCAGTTCTTC. Translating gives CASTGQGSCNEQFF.

This clonotype was observed a handful of times. The chain has TRBV20-1 and TRBJ2-7, with a tentative D call TRBD2 (6 bases). This CDR3 is built from 12 residues. V lost 0 bases and J 7 bases, leaving 10 bases between the germline ends. CDR1 and CDR2 (germline): DFQATT, SNEGSKA (reference sequence). In DNA form, the CDR3 reads TGCAGTGCTAGAGATTGGCGGGATGAGCAGTACTTC. Amino acid sequence: CSARDWRDEQYF.

V gene TRBV7-8 combines with J gene TRBJ2-7, with TRBD2 as a possible D gene (6 bases). There are 14 residues in the CDR3. Germline V gene sequence: CDR1 SGHVS, CDR2 FQNEAQ. V lost 1 base and J lost 4, with 11 bases in between. CDR3: CASSLGGDGYEQYF. The CDR3 DNA is TGTGCCAGCAGCTTAGGGGGGGACGGGTACGAGCAGTACTTC.

The chain carries TRBV20-1 and TRBJ2-7, with 7 bases identical to TRBD2. Trimming removed 3 bases from V and 7 bases from J; junction bases left unmatched: 9. The CDR3 sequence is 13 residues long. In germline, CDR1 is DFQATT, CDR2 SNEGSKA (reference sequence). In DNA, the CDR3 is TGCAGTGCTAGCCTGGGACTAAACAATGAGCAGTACTTC. Its protein product is CSASLGLNNEQYF.

This clonotype was recorded many times. The V and J genes are TRBV20-1 and TRBJ2-1, with 7 bases identical to TRBD2. Germline CDR1 and CDR2: DFQATT and SNEGSKA (reference sequence). Unmatched junction bases numbered 11, after V lost 1 base and J lost 8 bases. The CDR3 is 15 amino acids. CDR3 residues: CSARVTRGSGDEQFF. CDR3 bases: TGCAGTGCTAGAGTTACTCGCGGGAGTGGCGATGAGCAGTTCTTC.

This clonotype occurred a few times. V usage is TRBV28 and J usage is TRBJ2-5; TRBD2 agrees at 10 bases. Germline CDR1 MDHEN, CDR2 SYDVKM. Unmatched junction bases numbered 10, after V lost 4 bases and J lost 5 bases. The CDR3 loop spans 16 amino acids. The CDR3 is CASSWASGSPVETQYF. The DNA of the CDR3 is TGTGCCAGCAGTTGGGCTAGCGGGAGCCCGGTGGAGACCCAGTACTTC. The entire variable domain, with the rest obtained from reference TRBV28 and TRBJ2-5, is as follows: DVKVTQSSRYLVKRTGEKVFLECVQDMDHENMFWYRQDPGLGLRLIYFSYDVKMKEKGDIPEGYSVSREKKERFSLILESASTNQTSMYLCASSWASGSPVETQYFGPGTRLLVL.

The chain carries TRBV30 and TRBJ2-1; 7 nucleotides line up with TRBD2. The CDR3 has 14 amino acids. V shed 3 bases, J shed 10 bases, and the junction held 12 bases outside the gene matches. Germline V lookup: CDR1 GTSNPN, CDR2 SVGIG (reference sequence). CDR3 in DNA: TGTGCCTGGAGGGCCATGGGGGGGACGAGAGAGCAGTTCTTC. Translation gives CAWRAMGGTREQFF. The full variable domain, its missing parts supplied by reference TRBV30 and TRBJ2-1, is SQTIHQWPATLVQPVGSPLSLECTVEGTSNPNLYWYRQAAGRGLQLLFYSVGIGQISSEVPQNLSASRPQDRQFILSSKKLLLSDSGFYLCAWRAMGGTREQFFGPGTRLTVL.

Concerning this clonotype: One base away lies a much larger clone, so this may be a sequencing read error. The chain combines TRBV15 with TRBJ2-1; 7 positions agree with TRBD2. CDR1 is LNHNV and CDR2 is YYDKDF in the germline V gene (reference sequence). This CDR3 is built from 15 residues. In nucleotides, the CDR3 is TGTGCCACCAGCGGGCTAGCGGCCTCCTACAATGAGCGGTTCTTC. It specifies CATSGLAASYNERFF.

About this clonotype: This may be a read error: a much more frequent sequence differs by one nucleotide. This chain connects TRBV10-3 to TRBJ2-1; the match to TRBD2 covers 11 bases. Germline CDR1 ENHRY, CDR2 SYGVKD. The CDR3 has 18 residues. CDR3 in amino acids: CAVRTGGSGRATYNEQFF. DNA for the CDR3: TGTGCCGTCAGGACGGGAGGTAGCGGGAGGGCTACCTACAATGAGCAGTTCTTC.

This clonotype occurred a few times. The chain links TRBV5-6 to TRBJ2-3, with TRBD2 matching over 12 bases. With 4 bases clipped from V and 1 base from J, the junction kept 7 bases outside the gene matches. The CDR3 runs 17 residues. CDR1 is SGHDT and CDR2 is YYEEEE in the germline V gene. CDR3 DNA sequence: TGTGCCAGCAGCCGCCGACTAGCGGGGGCCGGCACAGATACGCAGTATTTT. It is translated as CASSRRLAGAGTDTQYF.

This clonotype has more than one count but fewer than ten. The V gene is TRBV4-1, the J gene TRBJ2-5; 7 bases are shared with TRBD2. Germline V lookup: CDR1 MGHRA, CDR2 YSYEKL. The CDR3 length is 17 residues. The junction had 12 bases not matched to a gene; V was cut back by 1 base and J by 4 bases. The CDR3 DNA is TGCGCCAGCAGCCAAGGCGTGGGGGGGAACCCCAGAGAGACCCAGTACTTC. Protein product: CASSQGVGGNPRETQYF.

This clonotype was seen a handful of times. The chain joins TRBV28 to TRBJ2-5; D not certain. V was clipped by 1 base and J by 5 bases, with 11 bases between them. This CDR3 region has 14 residues. Per the germline V gene, CDR1 is MDHEN and CDR2 is SYDVKM. The CDR3 coding sequence is TGTGCCAGCAGTTTATTTGCCGTAAAGGAGACCCAGTACTTC. Translation: CASSLFAVKETQYF.

This clonotype was counted only a few times. The chain combines TRBV6-6 with TRBJ2-1; TRBD2 matches at 8 bases. The length of the CDR3 is 16 residues. CDR1 MNHNY and CDR2 SVGAGI come from the germline V gene (reference sequence). Trimming removed 2 bases from V and 6 bases from J; junction bases left unmatched: 9. DNA for the CDR3: TGTGCCAGCAGTTACCGGGGGGGGACCCAGGGCAATGAGCAGTTCTTC. Protein sequence: CASSYRGGTQGNEQFF.

This clonotype was seen more than once but under ten times. V gene TRBV3-1 combines with J gene TRBJ2-7; D ambiguous. The CDR3 length is 14 residues. In germline, CDR1 is LGHDT, CDR2 YNNKEL (reference sequence). V was pared by 3 bases and J by 3 bases, with 12 bases between. CDR3 in amino acids: CASSHRVVNYEQYF. The CDR3 nucleotides are TGTGCCAGCAGCCATCGGGTCGTTAACTACGAGCAGTACTTC.

This clonotype occurred a few times. This chain links TRBV24-1 with TRBJ1-2; 9 nucleotides agree with TRBD1. This CDR3 spans 14 amino acids. Unmatched junction bases numbered 0, after V lost 3 bases and J lost 2 bases. Per germline, CDR1 KGHDR and CDR2 SFDVKD. The CDR3 loop is CATSDGTGNYGYTF. In DNA, the CDR3 is TGTGCCACCAGTGATGGGACAGGGAACTATGGCTACACCTTC.

This clonotype occurred a few times. The CDR3 DNA follows: TGTGCCAGCAGTTCCCCGTTCACAGGGAACTATGGCTACACCTTC. Residues: CASSSPFTGNYGYTF. This chain connects TRBV27 to TRBJ1-2, with D perhaps TRBD1 (6 bases). Germline loops: CDR1 MNHEY, CDR2 SMNVEV (reference sequence). This CDR3 spans 15 amino acids. Trimming stripped 4 bases from V and 2 bases from J, with 14 bases between.

This clonotype turned up a few times. This chain links TRBV29-1 with TRBJ2-7, with 8 bases lining up with TRBD2. This CDR3 region has 15 residues. The junction had 14 bases not matched to a gene; V was cut back by 6 bases and J by 4 bases. Germline-derived CDR1 and CDR2 are SQVTM and ANQGSEA. CDR3 in DNA: TGCAGCGTACTCCGCGGCCCAGCGGGAGAGTACGAGCAGTACTTC. It is translated as CSVLRGPAGEYEQYF.

The chain carries TRBV6-2 or TRBV6-3 and TRBJ2-7, with D maybe TRBD2 (5 bases). The V end lost 10 bases, the J end lost 3 bases, and 19 bases lay between the germline ends. This CDR3 spans 14 amino acids. Germline values: CDR1 MNHEY, CDR2 SVGEGT. The chain's CDR3 is CATSVYGKNYEQYF. CDR3 nucleotides: TGTGCCACTTCGGTGTACGGGAAGAACTACGAGCAGTACTTC.

This clonotype was recorded many times. This rearrangement joins TRBV7-8 to TRBJ2-4; D gene unclear. CDR1 is SGHVS, CDR2 FQNEAQ, per germline. The CDR3 consists of 14 residues. V lost 5 bases to trimming and J lost 6 bases, with 14 bases between them. The CDR3 loop is CASSPFKGGNIQYF. The CDR3 DNA reads TGTGCCAGCAGCCCTTTCAAGGGCGGAAACATTCAGTACTTC.

This chain connects TRBV20-1 to TRBJ1-1; TRBD1 is a possible D gene (5 bases). Germline loops: CDR1 DFQATT, CDR2 SNEGSKA (reference sequence). The ends were cut back, 3 bases at V and 3 bases at J, with 14 bases in the middle. CDR3 length: 14 amino acids. The CDR3 here is CSASRGWGDTEAFF. The CDR3 bases are TGCAGTGCTAGTCGGGGCTGGGGGGACACTGAAGCTTTCTTT.

This clonotype came up many times. This may be a read error, as it is one base from a much larger clone. This chain links TRBV3-1 with TRBJ2-5, with 11 nucleotides matching TRBD2. CDR1 and CDR2 from the germline V gene are LGHDT and YNNKEL (reference sequence). Germline trimming cut 1 base from V and 7 bases from J; bases unmatched to any gene: 5. This CDR3 is built from 15 residues. The CDR3 region is CASSQGLAGRWTQYF. The DNA for the CDR3 is TGTGCCAGCAGCCAAGGACTAGCGGGAAGGTGGACCCAGTACTTC.

The V gene is TRBV27, the J gene TRBJ2-1; D tentatively fits TRBD1 or TRBD2 (5 bases each). This CDR3 is built from 15 residues. Trimming removed 8 bases from V and 3 bases from J, with 17 bases in between. Germline V lookup: CDR1 MNHEY, CDR2 SMNVEV (reference sequence). The chain's CDR3 is CASHKGRGRYNEQFF. The CDR3 DNA is TGTGCCAGCCATAAGGGGCGAGGGCGCTACAATGAGCAGTTCTTC.

This clonotype was detected only a few times. The chain couples TRBV20-1 to TRBJ2-3, with D possibly TRBD1 on 5 matching bases. The germline V gene encodes CDR1 DFQATT and CDR2 SNEGSKA (reference sequence). The CDR3 consists of 14 residues. V lost 3 bases and J 5 bases, leaving 15 bases between the germline ends. The CDR3 protein is CSASWQGRLDTQYF. In DNA, the CDR3 is TGCAGTGCTAGTTGGCAGGGTCGGTTAGATACGCAGTATTTT.

CDR3 sequence reads: CASSVVFSTDTQYF. CDR3 nucleotides: TGCGCCAGCAGCGTGGTCTTCAGCACAGATACGCAGTATTTT. The V gene is TRBV5-1, the J gene TRBJ2-3; D not resolved. Germline V gives CDR1 SGHRS, CDR2 YFSETQ. Trimming removed 4 bases at V and 0 bases at J, with 9 bases between. This CDR3 is built from 14 residues.